This entry lists 25 T cell receptor beta chains sequenced from one sample in a study of cytomegalovirus exposure and HLA in healthy donors. Use of 60 Vbeta and 13 Jbeta primers characterized the PCR. Here immunoSEQ multiplex PCR was the method, and the copy in TCRdb shows in-frame clones only, minus some. The repertoire holds 150,000 to 200,000 clones, roughly 78% seen once, with 13% in the top ten. The sequencing input was PBMCs. These receptors originate from a woman between 50 and 59 years old in good health and CMV-seropositive.

The chain has TRBV5-8 and TRBJ2-3; 8 positions agree with TRBD2. This CDR3 comprises 16 residues. Trimming took 4 bases from V and 5 from J; bases not matched to a gene: 12. Germline V lookup: CDR1 SGHTS, CDR2 YDEGEE. The CDR3 DNA follows: TGTGCCAGCAGCCAAATTGGAGCGGGGGCTAGAGATACGCAGTATTTT. Its protein is CASSQIGAGARDTQYF.

This sequence joins TRBV7-6 and TRBJ1-1; no clear D. With 2 bases removed from V and 2 bases from J, the gap between germline ends came to 6 bases. CDR3 length: 13 amino acids. CDR1 is SGHVS, CDR2 FNYEAQ, per germline. This CDR3 is CASSLIENTEAFF. DNA of the CDR3: TGTGCCAGCAGCTTAATAGAAAACACTGAAGCTTTCTTT.

This clone was seen only a few times. The chain is built from TRBV11-2 and TRBJ2-3; D is ambiguous. This CDR3 has 11 residues. Germline CDR1 SGHAT, CDR2 FQNNGV. The ends were cut back, 10 bases at V and 9 bases at J, with 14 bases in the middle. This CDR3 is CATRREVTQYF. Written as DNA, the CDR3 is TGTGCCACCCGACGTGAGGTAACGCAGTATTTT. The variable domain in full, completed from reference TRBV11-2 and TRBJ2-3, reads EAGVAQSPRYKIIEKRQSVAFWCNPISGHATLYWYQQILGQGPKLLIQFQNNGVVDDSQLPKDRFSAERLKGVDSTLKIQPAKLEDSAVYLCATRREVTQYFGPGTRLTVL.

The chain couples TRBV19 to TRBJ1-6; D is unclear. V lost 5 bases and J 5 bases, leaving 16 bases between the germline ends. CDR3 length: 16 amino acids. Germline V CDR1 and CDR2: LNHDA, SQIVND (reference sequence). The CDR3 here is CASSPTSGSHNSPLHF. CDR3 DNA sequence: TGTGCCAGTAGTCCTACGTCGGGTAGCCATAATTCACCCCTCCACTTT. The full variable domain, in which reference TRBV19 and TRBJ1-6 provide the parts outside the CDR3, is DGGITQSPKYLFRKEGQNVTLSCEQNLNHDAMYWYRQDPGQGLRLIYYSQIVNDFQKGDIAEGYSVSREKKESFPLTVTSAQKNPTAFYLCASSPTSGSHNSPLHFGNGTRLTVT.

In its sample, this clone was seen once. The genes are TRBV5-1 and TRBJ1-5; 9 nucleotides agree with TRBD1. The V segment lost 4 bases and the J segment 5 bases; nucleotides outside the gene matches: 1. CDR3 size: 13 residues. From germline, CDR1 is SGHRS and CDR2 YFSETQ. The CDR3 DNA follows: TGCGCCAGCAGCCGACAGGGGGATCAGCCCCAGCATTTT. This translates into CASSRQGDQPQHF.

The chain joins TRBV13 to TRBJ2-3, with 13 positions matching TRBD2. The CDR3 runs to 16 residues. Germline V gene sequence: CDR1 PRHDT, CDR2 FYEKMQ (reference sequence). After removal of 5 bases from V and 2 bases from J, the junction contained 4 bases not matched to a gene. The CDR3 spells CASSIGLAGVTDTQYF. The CDR3 coding sequence is TGTGCCAGCAGCATCGGACTAGCGGGGGTCACAGATACGCAGTATTTT. The full variable domain, its missing parts supplied by reference TRBV13 and TRBJ2-3, is AAGVIQSPRHLIKEKRETATLKCYPIPRHDTVYWYQQGPGQDPQFLISFYEKMQSDKGSIPDRFSAQQFSDYHSELNMSSLELGDSALYFCASSIGLAGVTDTQYFGPGTRLTVL.

V usage is TRBV19 and J usage is TRBJ1-1; 7 bases line up with TRBD1. J was trimmed by 7 bases and V by 7 bases; bases with no gene match: 12. CDR3 size: 14 residues. Looked up from germline, CDR1 is LNHDA and CDR2 is SQIVND (reference sequence). CDR3 in DNA: TGTGCCAGTACCCCTAAGGGGGCGAGGGGTGAAGCTTTCTTT. Its protein is CASTPKGARGEAFF. Combining the CDR3 with reference TRBV19 and TRBJ1-1 gives the whole variable domain DGGITQSPKYLFRKEGQNVTLSCEQNLNHDAMYWYRQDPGQGLRLIYYSQIVNDFQKGDIAEGYSVSREKKESFPLTVTSAQKNPTAFYLCASTPKGARGEAFFGQGTRLTVV.

This clone has only a few counts. This chain joins TRBV30 and TRBJ2-3; 8 bases map to TRBD2. CDR1 and CDR2 from the germline V gene are GTSNPN and SVGIG (reference sequence). This CDR3 has 15 residues. With 4 bases clipped from V and 6 bases from J, the junction kept 12 bases outside the gene matches. The CDR3 bases are TGTGCCTGGAATGACCCAGCGGGGGTTTCGGATACGCAGTATTTT. Its translation: CAWNDPAGVSDTQYF.

This clone was detected only a few times. The rearrangement joins TRBV5-4 to TRBJ1-1; D not resolved. The CDR3 length is 14 residues. CDR1 and CDR2 (germline): SGHNT, YYREEE (reference sequence). The V gene lost 5 bases and the J gene lost 1 base, with 12 bases spanning the gap. CDR3 amino acids: CASSPEHGNTEAFF. The DNA of the CDR3 is TGTGCCAGCAGTCCGGAGCATGGGAACACTGAAGCTTTCTTT.

The table lists this clone with a few counts. V gene TRBV2 combines with J gene TRBJ2-4; TRBD1 matches at 8 bases. CDR1 and CDR2 (germline): SNHLY, FYNNEI. The CDR3 has 15 amino acids. V dropped 8 bases and J dropped 7; count of bases not matched to a gene: 13. The CDR3: CASRPRGRDRNIQYF. Written as DNA, the CDR3 is TGTGCCAGCCGCCCCAGGGGGCGGGATAGGAACATTCAGTACTTC.

The chain combines TRBV9 with TRBJ1-6; tentative D call: TRBD1 (5 bases). Germline V gene sequence: CDR1 SGDLS, CDR2 YYNGEE. V lost 2 bases, J lost 7 bases, and 10 bases lay in between. The CDR3 runs 14 residues. CDR3 nucleotides: TGTGCCAGCAGCGTGCAGACAGCCAATTCACCCCTCCACTTT. This sequence encodes CASSVQTANSPLHF. Full variable domain (missing parts from reference TRBV9 and TRBJ1-6): DSGVTQTPKHLITATGQRVTLRCSPRSGDLSVYWYQQSLDQGLQFLIQYYNGEERAKGNILERFSAQQFPDLHSELNLSSLELGDSALYFCASSVQTANSPLHFGNGTRLTVT.

V is TRBV2 and J is TRBJ1-5; D is unclear. This CDR3 region has 15 residues. From germline, CDR1 is SNHLY and CDR2 FYNNEI. The germline V and J ends were trimmed by 4 bases and 0 bases, with 10 bases remaining between them. CDR3 sequence: CASSGRGFSNQPQHF. Written as DNA, the CDR3 is TGTGCCAGCAGTGGGCGCGGGTTTAGCAATCAGCCCCAGCATTTT.

The chain carries TRBV5-1 and TRBJ1-1, with D possibly matching TRBD1 (5 bases). CDR1 SGHRS and CDR2 YFSETQ come from the germline V gene. Trimming took off 0 bases at V and 5 bases at J, with 29 bases between the two ends. The CDR3 is 20 amino acids. The CDR3 loop reads CASSLDPARTSQYIGTEAFF. The CDR3 nucleotides read TGCGCCAGCAGCTTGGATCCAGCCAGGACATCCCAGTATATTGGAACTGAAGCTTTCTTT. The whole variable domain, filled in from reference TRBV5-1 and TRBJ1-1, reads KAGVTQTPRYLIKTRGQQVTLSCSPISGHRSVSWYQQTPGQGLQFLFEYFSETQRNKGNFPGRFSGRQFSNSRSEMNVSTLELGDSALYLCASSLDPARTSQYIGTEAFFGQGTRLTVV.

V is TRBV2 and J is TRBJ1-1; TRBD1 matches at 10 bases. With 7 bases clipped from V and 4 bases from J, the junction kept 3 bases outside the gene matches. The germline CDR1 and CDR2 sequences are SNHLY and FYNNEI. The CDR3 spans 13 residues. The DNA of the CDR3 is TGTGCCAGCATTAGACAGGGGGCCACTGAAGCTTTCTTT. This codes for CASIRQGATEAFF.

The chain joins TRBV6-4 to TRBJ2-1; 8 bases line up with TRBD2. The J segment lost 0 bases and the V segment lost 4 bases, leaving 2 bases of the junction unmatched. Germline CDR1 and CDR2: MRHNA and SNTAGT. This CDR3 comprises 15 residues. The CDR3 region is CASSAGGDSYNEQFF. CDR3 nucleotides: TGTGCCAGCAGTGCCGGGGGGGACTCCTACAATGAGCAGTTCTTC.

V usage is TRBV15 and J usage is TRBJ1-2; no clear D. This CDR3 has 15 amino acids. Trimming took off 4 bases at V and 3 bases at J, with 15 bases between the two ends. Germline loops: CDR1 LNHNV, CDR2 YYDKDF (reference sequence). CDR3 in amino acids: CATSNPRLLDYGYTF. In nucleotides, the CDR3 is TGTGCCACCAGCAACCCCAGGCTTTTGGACTATGGCTACACCTTC.

The CDR3, as DNA: TGTGCCAGCAAGGGGACAGGGGAACCCGAGCAGTACTTC. Protein: CASKGTGEPEQYF. The chain employs TRBV2 and TRBJ2-5; 10 bases are a match to TRBD1. The better agreement between TRBJ2-7 and the DNA end casts doubt on the J call. Germline CDR1 and CDR2: SNHLY and FYNNEI. This CDR3 spans 13 amino acids.

The rearrangement joins TRBV7-6 to TRBJ2-3; a weak D match, TRBD1 (5 bases). This CDR3 is 13 amino acids long. With 5 bases removed from V and 6 bases from J, the gap between germline ends came to 12 bases. Per germline, CDR1 SGHVS and CDR2 FNYEAQ. CDR3 coding DNA: TGTGCCAGCAGCCAAATCCCAGGGGATACGCAGTATTTT. Amino acids: CASSQIPGDTQYF.

This clone has more than one count but fewer than ten. The chain has TRBV14 and TRBJ2-1; TRBD2 matches 8 bases. With V trimmed by 0 bases and J by 4 bases, 11 bases remained unmatched. The CDR3 length is 18 residues. Germline lookup yields CDR1 SGHDN and CDR2 FVKESK. CDR3 sequence: CASSQEGAGASLYNEQFF. CDR3 nucleotides: TGTGCCAGCAGCCAAGAGGGAGCGGGGGCTTCTCTTTACAATGAGCAGTTCTTC.

The gene calls are TRBV19 and TRBJ1-2, with 10 bases fitting TRBD1. V shed 3 bases and J 4 bases; nucleotides not matched to a gene: 5. The CDR3 is 15 residues long. Germline V lookup: CDR1 LNHDA, CDR2 SQIVND (reference sequence). In DNA form, the CDR3 reads TGTGCCAGTAGTATGGGTGACAGGGGGCCCTATGGCTACACCTTC. Protein sequence: CASSMGDRGPYGYTF. Using reference TRBV19 and TRBJ1-2 for the parts outside the CDR3, the full variable domain is DGGITQSPKYLFRKEGQNVTLSCEQNLNHDAMYWYRQDPGQGLRLIYYSQIVNDFQKGDIAEGYSVSREKKESFPLTVTSAQKNPTAFYLCASSMGDRGPYGYTFGSGTRLTVV.

Regarding this clone: Compared with germline, one end of the junction differs, possibly owing to a read error. The chain links TRBV4-1 to TRBJ1-4, with a tentative D call TRBD1 (6 bases). This CDR3 has 14 amino acids. Germline CDR1 and CDR2: MGHRA and YSYEKL. CDR3 protein: CASSHRGANEELFF. CDR3 coding DNA: TGCGCCAGCAGCCACAGGGGAGCTAATGAAGAACTGTTTTTT.

The CDR3 reads CASSPAGTSYEQYF. CDR3 nucleotides: TGTGCCAGCAGTCCAGCGGGGACGTCCTACGAGCAGTACTTC. V and J are TRBV6-5 and TRBJ2-5, with 7 bases aligning to TRBD2. TRBJ2-7 matches the DNA end more closely, so the J call is doubtful. This CDR3 is 14 amino acids long. Germline CDR1 is MNHEY and CDR2 is SVGAGI.

V is TRBV5-6 and J is TRBJ2-5, with 10 bases aligning to TRBD1. The CDR3 length is 16 residues. From germline, CDR1 is SGHDT and CDR2 YYEEEE. J gave up 6 bases and V 4 bases, and 12 bases lay outside the gene matches. Written as DNA, the CDR3 is TGTGCCAGCAGCCCATCATTTGGGACAGGGGTGAAGACCCAGTACTTC. It translates to CASSPSFGTGVKTQYF.

The chain uses TRBV28 and TRBJ1-3; 9 nucleotides align to TRBD1. The germline CDR1 and CDR2 sequences are MDHEN and SYDVKM. This CDR3 has 16 residues. The ends lost 1 base at V and 4 bases at J; junction bases unmatched: 5. The chain's CDR3 is CASSLLGQGEGNTIYF. The CDR3 region has the DNA TGTGCCAGCAGTTTATTGGGACAGGGTGAAGGAAACACCATATATTTT.

This sequence joins TRBV7-9 and TRBJ1-5; the match to TRBD1 covers 8 bases. Germline V lookup: CDR1 SEHNR, CDR2 FQNEAQ (reference sequence). This CDR3 is built from 14 residues. Germline trimming cut 5 bases from V and 7 bases from J; bases unmatched to any gene: 7. CDR3 in amino acids: CASSPDRAGQPQHF. The CDR3 DNA follows: TGTGCCAGCAGCCCGGACAGGGCGGGGCAGCCCCAGCATTTT.